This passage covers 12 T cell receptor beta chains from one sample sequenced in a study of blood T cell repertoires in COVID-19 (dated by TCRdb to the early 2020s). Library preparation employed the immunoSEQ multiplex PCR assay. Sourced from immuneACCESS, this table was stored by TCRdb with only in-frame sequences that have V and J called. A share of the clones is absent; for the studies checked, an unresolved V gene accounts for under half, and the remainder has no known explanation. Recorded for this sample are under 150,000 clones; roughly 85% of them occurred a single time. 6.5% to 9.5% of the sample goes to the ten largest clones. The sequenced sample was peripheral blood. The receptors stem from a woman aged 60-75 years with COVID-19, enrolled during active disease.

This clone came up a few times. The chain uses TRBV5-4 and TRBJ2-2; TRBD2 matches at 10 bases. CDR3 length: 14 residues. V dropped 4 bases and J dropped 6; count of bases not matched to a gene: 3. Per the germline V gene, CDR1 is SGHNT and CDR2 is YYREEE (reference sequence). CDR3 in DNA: TGTGCCAGCAGCCCGGGACTAGCGCCCGGGGAGCTGTTTTTT. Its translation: CASSPGLAPGELFF.

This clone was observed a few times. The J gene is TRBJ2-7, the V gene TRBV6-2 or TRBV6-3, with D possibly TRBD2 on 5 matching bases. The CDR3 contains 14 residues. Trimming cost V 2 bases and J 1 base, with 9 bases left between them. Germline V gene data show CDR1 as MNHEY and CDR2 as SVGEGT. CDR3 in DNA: TGTGCCAGCAGTTACAGTAGGACTTCCTACGAGCAGTACTTC. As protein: CASSYSRTSYEQYF.

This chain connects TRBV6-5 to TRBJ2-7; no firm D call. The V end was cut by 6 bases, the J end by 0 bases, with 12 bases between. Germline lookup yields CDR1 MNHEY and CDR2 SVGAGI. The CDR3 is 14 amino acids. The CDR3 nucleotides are TGTGCCAGCAGAGGCCGCGAGGCCTCCTACGAGCAGTACTTC. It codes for CASRGREASYEQYF.

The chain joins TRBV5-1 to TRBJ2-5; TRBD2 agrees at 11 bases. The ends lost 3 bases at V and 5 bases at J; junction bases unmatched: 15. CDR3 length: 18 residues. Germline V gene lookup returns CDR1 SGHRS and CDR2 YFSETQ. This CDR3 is CASSSPSPLAGGLETQYF. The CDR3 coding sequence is TGCGCCAGCAGCTCTCCCTCACCATTAGCGGGGGGGCTTGAGACCCAGTACTTC.

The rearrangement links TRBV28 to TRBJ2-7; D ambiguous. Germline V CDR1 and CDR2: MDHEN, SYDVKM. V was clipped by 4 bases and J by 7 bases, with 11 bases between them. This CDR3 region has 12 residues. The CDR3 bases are TGTGCCAGCAGTTCCCGGTTGCGGGAGCAGTACTTC. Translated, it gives CASSSRLREQYF. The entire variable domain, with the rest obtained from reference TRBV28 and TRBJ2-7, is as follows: DVKVTQSSRYLVKRTGEKVFLECVQDMDHENMFWYRQDPGLGLRLIYFSYDVKMKEKGDIPEGYSVSREKKERFSLILESASTNQTSMYLCASSSRLREQYFGPGTRLTVT.

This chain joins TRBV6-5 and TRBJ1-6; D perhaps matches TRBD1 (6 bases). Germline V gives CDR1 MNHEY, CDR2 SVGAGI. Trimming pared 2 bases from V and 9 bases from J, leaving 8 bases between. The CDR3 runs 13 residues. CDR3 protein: CASSYRQVSPLHF. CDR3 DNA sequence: TGTGCCAGCAGTTACCGACAGGTTTCACCCCTCCACTTT.

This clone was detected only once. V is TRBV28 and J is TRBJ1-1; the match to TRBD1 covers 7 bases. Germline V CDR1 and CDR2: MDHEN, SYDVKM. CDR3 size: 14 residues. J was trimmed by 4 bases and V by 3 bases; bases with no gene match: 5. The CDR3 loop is CASSLTGSGTEAFF. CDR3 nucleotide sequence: TGTGCCAGCAGTTTGACAGGGTCCGGCACTGAAGCTTTCTTT.

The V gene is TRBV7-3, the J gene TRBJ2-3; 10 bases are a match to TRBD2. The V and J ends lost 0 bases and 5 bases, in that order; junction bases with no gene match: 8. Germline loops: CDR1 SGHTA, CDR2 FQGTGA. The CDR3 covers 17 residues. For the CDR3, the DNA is TGTGCCAGCAGCTTAACGATGATAGCGGGGGGTCTAGATACGCAGTATTTT. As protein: CASSLTMIAGGLDTQYF.

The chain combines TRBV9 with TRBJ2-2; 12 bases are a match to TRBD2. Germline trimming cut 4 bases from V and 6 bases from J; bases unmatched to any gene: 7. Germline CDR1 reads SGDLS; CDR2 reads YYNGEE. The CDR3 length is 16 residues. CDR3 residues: CASSSSSGGAPGELFF. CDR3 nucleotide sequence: TGTGCCAGCAGCTCCTCTAGCGGGGGGGCCCCCGGGGAGCTGTTTTTT.

CDR3: CASSQTGNTEAFF. The DNA of the CDR3 is TGCGCCAGCAGCCAAACAGGGAACACTGAAGCTTTCTTT. The V and J genes are TRBV4-3 and TRBJ1-1; D perhaps matches TRBD1 (5 bases). The CDR3 consists of 13 residues. V was shortened by 2 bases and J by 1 base, with 5 bases between the two germline ends. In germline, CDR1 is LGHNA, CDR2 YSLEER.

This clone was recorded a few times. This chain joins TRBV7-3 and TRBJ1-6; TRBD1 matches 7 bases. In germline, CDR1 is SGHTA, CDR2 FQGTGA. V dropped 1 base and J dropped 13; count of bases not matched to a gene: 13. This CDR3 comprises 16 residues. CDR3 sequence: CASSLSATGSLAPLHF. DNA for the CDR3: TGTGCCAGCAGCTTAAGCGCGACAGGGTCGTTAGCGCCCCTCCACTTT.

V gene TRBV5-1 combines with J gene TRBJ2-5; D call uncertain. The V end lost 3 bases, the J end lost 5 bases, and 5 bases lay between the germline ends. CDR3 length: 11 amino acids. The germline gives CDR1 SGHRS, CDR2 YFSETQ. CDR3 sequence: CASSSVETQYF. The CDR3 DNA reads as TGCGCCAGCAGCTCTGTTGAGACCCAGTACTTC.